These 32 T cell receptor beta chains share one sample of origin, sequenced in a study of monozygotic twins with inflammatory bowel disease. TCRdb re-called the 5' RACE reads and gives one entry per CDR3 protein, without DNA. This table lists 150,000 to 200,000 distinct CDR3 sequences. The specimen was blood. All receptors derive from a human donor with ulcerative colitis or Crohn's disease, or a healthy co-twin of an affected twin (not recorded which).

V usage is TRBV7-6 and J usage is TRBJ2-5; the D gene TCRdb calls, TRBD1, cannot be checked with no DNA. The CDR3 sequence is 14 residues long. CDR1 is SGHVS and CDR2 is FNYEAQ in the germline V gene. CDR3 region: CASSFTVDQETQYF.

The chain carries TRBV5-6 and TRBJ2-1; TCRdb's assignment of TRBD1 cannot be checked, as there is no DNA. This CDR3 contains 15 residues. Germline loops: CDR1 SGHDT, CDR2 YYEEEE. This chain's CDR3 is CASSWGQGLYNEQFF.

The chain couples TRBV29-1 to TRBJ1-2; TCRdb outputs TRBD1, but without DNA this stays unchecked. Germline-derived CDR1 and CDR2 are SQVTM and ANQGSEA. This CDR3 has 15 amino acids. The CDR3 sequence: CSVPRTGAPNYGYTF.

V is TRBV6-2 or TRBV6-3 and J is TRBJ2-7. The CDR3 consists of 14 residues. The germline V gene encodes CDR1 MNHEY and CDR2 SVGEGT. The CDR3 here is CASSSSRVPYEQYF.

CDR3 loop: CSARKGGGARLHNEQFF. V is TRBV20-1 and J is TRBJ2-1; the TCRdb call, TRBD1, lacks DNA for checking. The CDR3 runs to 17 residues. From germline, CDR1 is DFQATT and CDR2 SNEGSKA (reference sequence).

The chain couples TRBV9 to TRBJ1-2; TCRdb's assignment of TRBD1 cannot be checked, as there is no DNA. The CDR3 totals 11 residues. Germline CDR1 and CDR2: SGDLS and YYNGEE. The CDR3 sequence: CASNRGYGYTF.

This sequence joins TRBV11-2 and TRBJ2-7. Germline assignment: CDR1 SGHAT and CDR2 FQNNGV. This CDR3 region has 15 residues. Here the CDR3 reads CASSLDPSSFSEQYF.

J is TRBJ1-4 and V is TRBV2. Germline assignment: CDR1 SNHLY and CDR2 FYNNEI. CDR3 length: 13 amino acids. The CDR3 here is CAYSGGPNEKLFF.

The chain combines TRBV3-1 with TRBJ1-2. The CDR3 has 18 amino acids. In germline, CDR1 is LGHDT, CDR2 YNNKEL (reference sequence). The CDR3 loop reads CASSQDLGGGTANYGYTF.

V gene TRBV27 combines with J gene TRBJ2-7; TCRdb indicates TRBD2, and absent DNA this call remains unverified. CDR3 length equals 14 residues. The germline V gene has CDR1 MNHEY and CDR2 SMNVEV (reference sequence). CDR3 protein: CASSWTSGSYEQYF.

The chain carries TRBV28 and TRBJ1-3; the D call from TCRdb, TRBD1, cannot be confirmed without DNA. The length of the CDR3 is 13 residues. Germline CDR1 reads MDHEN; CDR2 reads SYDVKM. This CDR3 reads CASNRGSGNTIYF. Using reference TRBV28 and TRBJ1-3 for the parts outside the CDR3, the full variable domain is DVKVTQSSRYLVKRTGEKVFLECVQDMDHENMFWYRQDPGLGLRLIYFSYDVKMKEKGDIPEGYSVSREKKERFSLILESASTNQTSMYLCASNRGSGNTIYFGEGSWLTVV.

V usage is TRBV7-2 and J usage is TRBJ2-2; TCRdb's D call, TRBD1, is unchecked because there is no DNA. The CDR3 length is 16 residues. CDR1 and CDR2 from the germline V gene are SGHTA and FQGNSA. The CDR3 reads CASRDFRGQDTGELFF. The complete variable domain, with remaining parts taken from reference TRBV7-2 and TRBJ2-2, reads GAGVSQSPSNKVTEKGKDVELRCDPISGHTALYWYRQSLGQGLEFLIYFQGNSAPDKSGLPSDRFSAERTGGSVSTLTIQRTQQEDSAVYLCASRDFRGQDTGELFFGEGSRLTVL.

The CDR3 protein is CASSLGDRGAETQYF. The genes are TRBV5-1 and TRBJ2-5; TCRdb picks TRBD1, but there is no DNA to check that call. Germline loops: CDR1 SGHRS, CDR2 YFSETQ. The CDR3 runs 15 residues.

This chain connects TRBV6-2 or TRBV6-3 to TRBJ2-3; checking the TCRdb D call of TRBD1 is not possible without DNA. The CDR3 length is 15 residues. CDR1 MNHEY and CDR2 SVGEGT come from the germline V gene. CDR3 loop: CASTLERGATDTQYF.

This rearrangement joins TRBV4-3 to TRBJ1-5; TCRdb gives TRBD1 as the D gene, but with no DNA this cannot be confirmed. Per germline, CDR1 LGHNA and CDR2 YSLEER. The CDR3 consists of 14 residues. The CDR3 here is CASSQLTGGSPQHF.

This rearrangement joins TRBV12-3 or TRBV12-4 to TRBJ1-6. The CDR3 has 13 residues. CDR3 protein: CASSKNPNSPLHF.

The rearrangement uses TRBV20-1 and TRBJ2-3. This CDR3 spans 11 amino acids. Germline V CDR1 and CDR2: DFQATT, SNEGSKA (reference sequence). The chain's CDR3 is CSARTTDTQYF.

This chain uses TRBV14 with TRBJ2-5; with no DNA, the TCRdb D assignment of TRBD1 cannot be verified. Germline V lookup: CDR1 SGHDN, CDR2 FVKESK. The CDR3 contains 12 residues. CDR3 in amino acids: CASSQEQGTQYF.

The chain is built from TRBV5-1 and TRBJ2-1; TCRdb calls TRBD1, which cannot be checked without DNA. Per germline, CDR1 SGHRS and CDR2 YFSETQ. The CDR3 has 15 amino acids. This CDR3 is CASSLGPPDEDEQFF. The variable domain in full, completed from reference TRBV5-1 and TRBJ2-1, reads KAGVTQTPRYLIKTRGQQVTLSCSPISGHRSVSWYQQTPGQGLQFLFEYFSETQRNKGNFPGRFSGRQFSNSRSEMNVSTLELGDSALYLCASSLGPPDEDEQFFGPGTRLTVL.

The V and J genes are TRBV25-1 and TRBJ1-1; TCRdb gives TRBD1 as the D gene, but with no DNA this cannot be confirmed. Germline lookup yields CDR1 MGHDK and CDR2 SYGVNS. The CDR3 has 13 residues. The CDR3 loop is CATTGVKGTEAFF.

This chain links TRBV4-3 with TRBJ2-6; with no DNA, the TCRdb D assignment of TRBD1 cannot be verified. In germline, CDR1 is LGHNA, CDR2 YSLEER. The CDR3 spans 18 residues. CDR3 sequence: CASSQDGGGSNGANVLTF.

The chain is built from TRBV20-1 and TRBJ2-3; the D call of TRBD1 rests on TCRdb alone, since no DNA is present to check it. Germline lookup yields CDR1 DFQATT and CDR2 SNEGSKA (reference sequence). This CDR3 has 15 residues. The CDR3 loop is CSARETQGRADTQYF.

The genes are TRBV11-2 and TRBJ1-2; TCRdb proposes TRBD1, but this gene call is untestable without DNA. The germline V gene has CDR1 SGHAT and CDR2 FQNNGV. This CDR3 comprises 15 residues. CDR3 sequence reads: CASSPGGSFNYGYTF.

The chain employs TRBV5-1 and TRBJ1-2. The length of the CDR3 is 16 residues. Germline-derived CDR1 and CDR2 are SGHRS and YFSETQ. CDR3 protein: CASSPWTDFANYGYTF.

V usage is TRBV7-2 and J usage is TRBJ2-3. The germline V gene encodes CDR1 SGHTA and CDR2 FQGNSA. The CDR3 loop spans 17 amino acids. The CDR3 here is CASSLAGSLRIGYTQYF.

V is TRBV15 and J is TRBJ2-5; TCRdb's D call of TRBD1 is untestable without DNA. CDR1 and CDR2 (germline): LNHNV, YYDKDF (reference sequence). The CDR3 has 12 amino acids. The CDR3 loop reads CATSFGKETQYF. The full variable domain, its missing parts supplied by reference TRBV15 and TRBJ2-5, is DAMVIQNPRYQVTQFGKPVTLSCSQTLNHNVMYWYQQKSSQAPKLLFHYYDKDFNNEADTPDNFQSRRPNTSFCFLDIRSPGLGDTAMYLCATSFGKETQYFGPGTRLLVL.

The V and J genes are TRBV7-3 and TRBJ2-3; TCRdb outputs TRBD2, but without DNA this stays unchecked. Germline CDR1 SGHTA, CDR2 FQGTGA. CDR3 size: 18 residues. The CDR3 is CASSPTSSGTRTTDTQYF.

This chain links TRBV5-1 with TRBJ2-1; as DNA is missing, the TRBD1 call by TCRdb cannot be tested. CDR3 length equals 18 residues. Germline assignment: CDR1 SGHRS and CDR2 YFSETQ. CDR3 loop: CASSPRGQLSKAYNEQFF. Based on the CDR3 plus reference TRBV5-1 and TRBJ2-1, the full variable domain is KAGVTQTPRYLIKTRGQQVTLSCSPISGHRSVSWYQQTPGQGLQFLFEYFSETQRNKGNFPGRFSGRQFSNSRSEMNVSTLELGDSALYLCASSPRGQLSKAYNEQFFGPGTRLTVL.

The rearrangement links TRBV10-3 to TRBJ1-2; the TCRdb call, TRBD1, lacks DNA for checking. The germline V gene has CDR1 ENHRY and CDR2 SYGVKD. CDR3 size: 15 residues. CDR3 amino acids: CAISESARGEYGYTF.

The chain couples TRBV10-3 to TRBJ1-1; TCRdb calls TRBD1, which cannot be checked without DNA. CDR3 length: 16 amino acids. Germline V gene sequence: CDR1 ENHRY, CDR2 SYGVKD. CDR3 in amino acids: CAISPGPRSMNTEAFF.

The V call is TRBV7-2, the J call TRBJ2-3; without DNA, the TCRdb call of TRBD1 cannot be checked. This CDR3 contains 17 residues. In germline, CDR1 is SGHTA, CDR2 FQGNSA. The CDR3 loop reads CASSLVDSGGFADTQYF.

The gene calls are TRBV2 and TRBJ2-1; the TCRdb call, TRBD1, lacks DNA for checking. CDR1 and CDR2 (germline): SNHLY, FYNNEI. The CDR3 totals 12 residues. CDR3 residues: CASSEGGHEQFF.